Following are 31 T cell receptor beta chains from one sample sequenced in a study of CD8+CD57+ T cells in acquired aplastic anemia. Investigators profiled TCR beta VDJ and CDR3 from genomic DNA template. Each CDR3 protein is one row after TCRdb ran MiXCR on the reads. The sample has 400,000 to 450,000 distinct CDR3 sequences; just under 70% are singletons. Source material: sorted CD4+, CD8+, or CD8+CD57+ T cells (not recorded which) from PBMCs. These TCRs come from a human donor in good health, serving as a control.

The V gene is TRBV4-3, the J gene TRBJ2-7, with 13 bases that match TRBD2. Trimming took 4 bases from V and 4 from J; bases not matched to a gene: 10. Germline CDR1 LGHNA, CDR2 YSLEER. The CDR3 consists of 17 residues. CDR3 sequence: CASSLRLAGGPLYEQYF. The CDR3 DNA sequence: TGCGCCAGCAGCCTTCGACTAGCGGGGGGCCCCCTGTACGAGCAGTACTTC.

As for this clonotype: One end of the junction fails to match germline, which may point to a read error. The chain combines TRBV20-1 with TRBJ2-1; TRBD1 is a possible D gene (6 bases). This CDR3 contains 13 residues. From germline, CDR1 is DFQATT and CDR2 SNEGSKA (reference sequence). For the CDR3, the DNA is TGCAGTGCTAGAGGCGTGACAGGCAATAAGCAGTTCTTC. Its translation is CSARGVTGNKQFF.

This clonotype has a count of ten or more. The CDR3: CASTRHGTSETQYF. The CDR3 nucleotides read TGTGCCAGCACCCGTCACGGGACGAGTGAGACCCAGTACTTC. This rearrangement joins TRBV12-3 or TRBV12-4 to TRBJ2-5, with D perhaps being TRBD1 or TRBD2 (5 bases each). V was clipped by 7 bases and J by 5 bases, with 17 bases between them. The CDR3 contains 14 residues.

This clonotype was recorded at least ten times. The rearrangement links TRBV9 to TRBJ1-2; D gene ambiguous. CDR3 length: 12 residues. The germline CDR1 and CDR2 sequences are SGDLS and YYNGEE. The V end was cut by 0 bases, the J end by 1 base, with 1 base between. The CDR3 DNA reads TGTGCCAGCAGCGTAGATAACTATGGCTACACCTTC. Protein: CASSVDNYGYTF.

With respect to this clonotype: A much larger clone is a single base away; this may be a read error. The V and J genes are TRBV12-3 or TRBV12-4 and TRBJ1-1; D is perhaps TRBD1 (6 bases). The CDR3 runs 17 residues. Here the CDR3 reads CTSGLVLGTSMNTEAFF. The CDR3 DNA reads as TGTACTAGTGGTTTGGTACTCGGGACAAGCATGAACACTGAAGCTTTCTTT.

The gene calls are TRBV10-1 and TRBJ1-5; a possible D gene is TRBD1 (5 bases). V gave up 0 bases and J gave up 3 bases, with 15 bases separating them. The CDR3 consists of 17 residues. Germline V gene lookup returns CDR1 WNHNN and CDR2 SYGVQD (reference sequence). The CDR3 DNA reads TGCGCCAGCAGTGAGTCGACTCAGGGTTCTAACAATCAGCCCCAGCATTTT. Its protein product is CASSESTQGSNNQPQHF.

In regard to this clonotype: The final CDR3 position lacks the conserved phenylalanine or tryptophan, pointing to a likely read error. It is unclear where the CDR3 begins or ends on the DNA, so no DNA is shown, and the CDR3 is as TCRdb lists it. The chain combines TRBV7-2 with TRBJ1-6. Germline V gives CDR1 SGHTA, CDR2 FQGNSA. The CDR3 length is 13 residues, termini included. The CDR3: CASSLQYDQYFHS.

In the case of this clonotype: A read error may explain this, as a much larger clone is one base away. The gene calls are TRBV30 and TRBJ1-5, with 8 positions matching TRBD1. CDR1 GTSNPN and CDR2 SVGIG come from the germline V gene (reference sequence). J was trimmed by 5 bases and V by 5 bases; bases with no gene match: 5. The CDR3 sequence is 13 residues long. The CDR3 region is CAWSQGVDQPQHF. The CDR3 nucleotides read TGTGCCTGGTCACAGGGGGTGGATCAGCCCCAGCATTTT.

CDR3: CASSSAGTGFYTFHF. DNA for the CDR3: TGTGCCAGCAGCTCTGCCGGGACAGGGTTTTACACCTTCCACTTT. The chain is built from TRBV7-8 and TRBJ1-6; TRBD1 agrees at 9 bases. Per the germline V gene, CDR1 is SGHVS and CDR2 is FQNEAQ. V dropped 4 bases and J dropped 17; count of bases not matched to a gene: 15. The CDR3 is 15 residues long.

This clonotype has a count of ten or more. The CDR3 DNA is TGTGCCAGCAGCTTGGACGACTATGGCTACACCTTC. Translating it yields CASSLDDYGYTF. V and J are TRBV5-8 and TRBJ1-2; D not certain. The V gene's germline CDR1 is SGHTS and CDR2 YDEGEE. V was clipped by 0 bases and J by 3 bases, with 3 bases between them. The CDR3 loop spans 12 amino acids.

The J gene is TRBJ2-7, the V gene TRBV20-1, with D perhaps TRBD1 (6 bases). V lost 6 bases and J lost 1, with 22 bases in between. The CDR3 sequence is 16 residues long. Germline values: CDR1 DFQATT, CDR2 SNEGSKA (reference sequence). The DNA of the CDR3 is TGCAGTGCCCTGGGGGATGACGGAACAGGGTCCTACGAGCAGTACTTC. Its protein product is CSALGDDGTGSYEQYF.

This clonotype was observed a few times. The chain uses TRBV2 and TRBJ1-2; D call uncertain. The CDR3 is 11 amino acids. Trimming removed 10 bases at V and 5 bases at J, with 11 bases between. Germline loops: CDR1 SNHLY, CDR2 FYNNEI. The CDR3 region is CATEEGYGYTF. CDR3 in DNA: TGTGCCACCGAGGAAGGGTATGGCTACACCTTC.

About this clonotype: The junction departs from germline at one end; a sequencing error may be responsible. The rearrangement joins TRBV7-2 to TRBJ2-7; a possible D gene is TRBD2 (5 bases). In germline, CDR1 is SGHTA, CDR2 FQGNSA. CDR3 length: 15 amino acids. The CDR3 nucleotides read TGTGCCAGCAGCCTAGCACGGCATGGAGCCTATTCACAGTACTTC. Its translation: CASSLARHGAYSQYF.

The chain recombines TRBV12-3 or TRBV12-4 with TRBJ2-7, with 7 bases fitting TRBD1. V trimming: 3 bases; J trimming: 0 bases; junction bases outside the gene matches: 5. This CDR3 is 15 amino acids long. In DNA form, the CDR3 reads TGTGCCAGCAGTTTGTCGGGACAGAGCTCCTACGAGCAGTACTTC. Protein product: CASSLSGQSSYEQYF.

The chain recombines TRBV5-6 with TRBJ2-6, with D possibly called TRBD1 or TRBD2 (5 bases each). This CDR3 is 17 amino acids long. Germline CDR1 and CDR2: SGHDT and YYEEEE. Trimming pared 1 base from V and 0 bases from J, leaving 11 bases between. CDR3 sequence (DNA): TGTGCCAGCAGCTTGCGAGGGACGGGCTCTGGGGCCAACGTCCTGACTTTC. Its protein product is CASSLRGTGSGANVLTF.

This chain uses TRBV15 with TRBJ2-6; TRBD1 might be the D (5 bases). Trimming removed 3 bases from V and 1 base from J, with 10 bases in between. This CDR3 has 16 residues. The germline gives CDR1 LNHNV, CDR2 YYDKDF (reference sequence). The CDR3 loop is CATSRSSGSGANVLTF. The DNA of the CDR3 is TGTGCCACCAGCAGGTCTTCAGGGTCTGGGGCCAACGTCCTGACTTTC.

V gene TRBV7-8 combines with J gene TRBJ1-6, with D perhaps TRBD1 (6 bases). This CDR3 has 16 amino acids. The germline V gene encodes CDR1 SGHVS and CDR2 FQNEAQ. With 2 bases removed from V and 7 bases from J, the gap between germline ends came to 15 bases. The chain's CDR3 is CASSLYGGGPNSPLHF. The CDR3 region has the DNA TGTGCCAGCAGCTTATATGGGGGCGGTCCGAATTCACCCCTCCACTTT.

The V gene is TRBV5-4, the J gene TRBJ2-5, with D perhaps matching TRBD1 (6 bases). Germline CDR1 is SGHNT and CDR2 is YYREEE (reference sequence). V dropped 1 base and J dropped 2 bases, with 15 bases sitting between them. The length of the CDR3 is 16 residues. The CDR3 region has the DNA TGTGCCAGCAGCTTGTTTTCTGGGACAAATCAAGAGACCCAGTACTTC. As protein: CASSLFSGTNQETQYF.

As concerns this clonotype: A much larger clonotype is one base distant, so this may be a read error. In DNA, the CDR3 is TGTGCCAACAGCGGACAGGGGCCGGGCTCTGGAAACACCATATATTTT. Translating gives CANSGQGPGSGNTIYF. The rearrangement links TRBV10-3 to TRBJ1-3, with 9 positions matching TRBD1. CDR1 and CDR2 (germline): ENHRY, SYGVKD. V was clipped by 10 bases and J by 0 bases; unmatched bases: 10. This CDR3 has 16 amino acids.

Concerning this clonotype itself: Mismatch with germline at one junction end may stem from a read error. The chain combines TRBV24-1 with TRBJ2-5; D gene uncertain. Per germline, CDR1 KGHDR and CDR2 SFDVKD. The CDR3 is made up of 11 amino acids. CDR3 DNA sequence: TGTGCCAGCAGTGACCCTAAGGCCCAGTACTTC. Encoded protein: CASSDPKAQYF.

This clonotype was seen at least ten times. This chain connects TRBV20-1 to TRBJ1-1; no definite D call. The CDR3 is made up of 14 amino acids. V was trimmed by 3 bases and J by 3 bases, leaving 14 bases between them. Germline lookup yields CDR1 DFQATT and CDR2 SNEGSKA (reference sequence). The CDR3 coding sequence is TGCAGTGCTAGGGAGGTGGGGATGCACACTGAAGCTTTCTTT. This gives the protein CSAREVGMHTEAFF.

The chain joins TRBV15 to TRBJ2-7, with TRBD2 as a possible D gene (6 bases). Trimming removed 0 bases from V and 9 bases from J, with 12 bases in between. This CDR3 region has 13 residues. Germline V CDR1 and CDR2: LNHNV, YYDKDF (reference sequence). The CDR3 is CATSREGTGGQYF. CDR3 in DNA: TGTGCCACCAGCAGAGAAGGGACTGGAGGGCAGTACTTC.

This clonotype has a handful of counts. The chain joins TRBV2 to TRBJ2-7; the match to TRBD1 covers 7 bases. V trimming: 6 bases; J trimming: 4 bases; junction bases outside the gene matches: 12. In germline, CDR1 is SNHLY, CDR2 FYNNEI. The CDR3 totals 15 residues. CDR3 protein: CASRRDRRQLYEQYF. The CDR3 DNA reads TGTGCCAGCAGACGGGACAGACGCCAATTATACGAGCAGTACTTC. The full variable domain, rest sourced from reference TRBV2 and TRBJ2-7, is EPEVTQTPSHQVTQMGQEVILRCVPISNHLYFYWYRQILGQKVEFLVSFYNNEISEKSEIFDDQFSVERPDGSNFTLKIRSTKLEDSAMYFCASRRDRRQLYEQYFGPGTRLTVT.

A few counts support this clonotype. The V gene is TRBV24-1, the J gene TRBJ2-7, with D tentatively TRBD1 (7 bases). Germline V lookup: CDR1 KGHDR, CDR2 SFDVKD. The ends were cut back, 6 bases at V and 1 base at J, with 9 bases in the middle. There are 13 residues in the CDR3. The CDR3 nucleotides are TGTGCCACCAGTTCAGGGGGGTCCTACGAGCAGTACTTC. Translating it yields CATSSGGSYEQYF.

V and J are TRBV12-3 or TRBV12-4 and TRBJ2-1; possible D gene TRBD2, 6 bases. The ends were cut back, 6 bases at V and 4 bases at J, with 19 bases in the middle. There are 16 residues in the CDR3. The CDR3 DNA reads TGTGCCAGCAGCGCGCGAGGAGGGGAAGGATACAATGAGCAGTTCTTC. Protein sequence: CASSARGGEGYNEQFF.

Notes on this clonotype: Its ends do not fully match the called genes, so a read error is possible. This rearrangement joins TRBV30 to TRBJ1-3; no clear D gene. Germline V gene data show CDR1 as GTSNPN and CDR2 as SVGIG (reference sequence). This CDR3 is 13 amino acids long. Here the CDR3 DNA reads TGTGCCTGGAGTAAGGGATCTGGAAACACCGTATATTTT. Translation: CAWSKGSGNTVYF.

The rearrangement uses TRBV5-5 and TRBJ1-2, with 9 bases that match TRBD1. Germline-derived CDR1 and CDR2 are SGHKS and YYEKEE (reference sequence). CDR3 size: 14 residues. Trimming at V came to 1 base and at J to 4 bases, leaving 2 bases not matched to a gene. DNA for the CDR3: TGTGCCAGCAGCTTGCAGACAGGGGGCTATGGCTACACCTTC. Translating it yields CASSLQTGGYGYTF. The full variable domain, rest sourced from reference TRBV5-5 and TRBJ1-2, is DAGVTQSPTHLIKTRGQQVTLRCSPISGHKSVSWYQQVLGQGPQFIFQYYEKEERGRGNFPDRFSARQFPNYSSELNVNALLLGDSALYLCASSLQTGGYGYTFGSGTRLTVV.

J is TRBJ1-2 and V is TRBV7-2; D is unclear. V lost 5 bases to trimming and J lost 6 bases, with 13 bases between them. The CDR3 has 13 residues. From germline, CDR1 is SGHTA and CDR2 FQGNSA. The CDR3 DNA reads TGTGCCAGCAGCCCAGAAAGGGTCGATGGCTACACCTTC. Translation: CASSPERVDGYTF.

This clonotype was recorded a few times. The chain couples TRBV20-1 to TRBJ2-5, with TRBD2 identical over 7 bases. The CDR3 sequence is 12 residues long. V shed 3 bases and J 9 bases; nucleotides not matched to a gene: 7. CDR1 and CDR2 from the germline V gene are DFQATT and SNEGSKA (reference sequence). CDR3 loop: CSASRGDQPQYF. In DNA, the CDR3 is TGCAGTGCTAGTCGGGGGGATCAGCCCCAGTACTTC.

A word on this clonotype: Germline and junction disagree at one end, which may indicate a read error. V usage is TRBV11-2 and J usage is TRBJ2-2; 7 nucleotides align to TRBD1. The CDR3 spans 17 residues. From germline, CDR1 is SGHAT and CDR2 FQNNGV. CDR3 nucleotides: TGCGCCAGCAGCCTCACAACCGGGACAGCTAGCACCGGGGAGCTGTTTTTT. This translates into CASSLTTGTASTGELFF. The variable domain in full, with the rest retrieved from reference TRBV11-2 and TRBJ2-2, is EAGVAQSPRYKIIEKRQSVAFWCNPISGHATLYWYQQILGQGPKLLIQFQNNGVVDDSQLPKDRFSAERLKGVDSTLKIQPAKLEDSAVYLCASSLTTGTASTGELFFGEGSRLTVL.

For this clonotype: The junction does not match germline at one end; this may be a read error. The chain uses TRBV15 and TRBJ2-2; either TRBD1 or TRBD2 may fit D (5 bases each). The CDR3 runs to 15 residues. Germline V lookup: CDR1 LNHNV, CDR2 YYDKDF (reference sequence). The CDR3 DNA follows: TGTGCCACCAGTCCAAGGCGAGTCTCGACCGGGGCCATGTATTTT. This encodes CATSPRRVSTGAMYF.